The 27 T cell receptor beta chains reported below all come from one sample, sequenced in a study of blood T cell repertoires in COVID-19. TCRdb keeps only in-frame clones here, not all; method: immunoSEQ multiplex PCR. The sample has some 400,000 clones; 90% are singletons. Sequenced input: peripheral blood. The origin of the receptors is a man between 18 and 29 years old with active or convalescent COVID-19.

The chain joins TRBV6-5 to TRBJ2-1; 8 bases map to TRBD2. The CDR3 is 15 amino acids. In germline, CDR1 is MNHEY, CDR2 SVGAGI. The V gene end was trimmed by 6 bases and the J gene end by 0 bases; junction bases not matched to a gene: 4. The CDR3 reads CASRDSGNSYNEQFF. The DNA for the CDR3 is TGTGCCAGCAGAGATAGCGGGAACTCCTACAATGAGCAGTTCTTC.

CDR3 coding DNA: TGTGCCAGTAGTAGAGGACTAGCGGGTTCAGATACGCAGTATTTT. Its protein is CASSRGLAGSDTQYF. This chain links TRBV19 with TRBJ2-3, with TRBD2 matching 11 bases. After removal of 4 bases from V and 4 bases from J, the junction contained 4 bases not matched to a gene. CDR3 length equals 15 residues. Germline-derived CDR1 and CDR2 are LNHDA and SQIVND (reference sequence).

The count of this clone is one. The rearrangement links TRBV5-6 to TRBJ2-7; possible D gene TRBD2, 5 bases. The germline CDR1 and CDR2 sequences are SGHDT and YYEEEE. Trimming pared 2 bases from V and 1 base from J, leaving 10 bases between. This CDR3 is 14 amino acids long. The CDR3 DNA follows: TGTGCCAGCAGCTTCCTAGCCGGGTCCTACGAGCAGTACTTC. As protein: CASSFLAGSYEQYF.

V gene TRBV7-8 combines with J gene TRBJ1-2, with a weak D call TRBD1 (5 bases). There are 15 residues in the CDR3. The V end lost 4 bases, the J end lost 3 bases, and 15 bases lay between the germline ends. Germline CDR1 is SGHVS and CDR2 is FQNEAQ. The CDR3 here is CASSSTGTGDYGYTF. The CDR3 DNA is TGTGCCAGCAGCTCCACCGGGACGGGGGACTATGGCTACACCTTC. Looking up the rest from reference TRBV7-8 and TRBJ1-2 gives the full variable domain: GAGVSQSPRYKVAKRGQDVALRCDPISGHVSLFWYQQALGQGPEFLTYFQNEAQLDKSGLPSDRFFAERPEGSVSTLKIQRTQQEDSAVYLCASSSTGTGDYGYTFGSGTRLTVV.

CDR3 nucleotide sequence: TGTGCCACCAGCAGGGACGGGGCGGACAGGCGGTACTTC. Protein: CATSRDGADRRYF. The genes are TRBV15 and TRBJ2-7; 7 bases agree with TRBD1. Germline V gene sequence: CDR1 LNHNV, CDR2 YYDKDF (reference sequence). The CDR3 consists of 13 residues. Trimming at V came to 3 bases and at J to 12 bases, leaving 11 bases not matched to a gene.

This chain joins TRBV28 and TRBJ2-1; the match to TRBD1 covers 8 bases. V gave up 6 bases and J gave up 8 bases; unmatched junction bases: 12. CDR3 length: 15 residues. Germline assignment: CDR1 MDHEN and CDR2 SYDVKM. The CDR3 sequence: CASSATSRGLDEQFF. The CDR3 DNA sequence: TGTGCCAGCAGCGCGACCTCCAGGGGGCTCGATGAGCAGTTCTTC.

The chain carries TRBV9 and TRBJ2-2; D gene ambiguous. This CDR3 contains 13 residues. V gave up 4 bases and J gave up 7 bases, with 11 bases separating them. Germline CDR1 SGDLS, CDR2 YYNGEE. The CDR3 here is CASSPPQRGELFF. CDR3 DNA sequence: TGTGCCAGCAGCCCCCCGCAGCGCGGGGAGCTGTTTTTT.

This clone was seen once. The chain uses TRBV3-1 (or the pseudogene TRBV3-2) and TRBJ1-5; no firm D call. The length of the CDR3 is 14 residues. With 2 bases removed from V and 1 base from J, the gap between germline ends came to 6 bases. The V gene's germline CDR1 is LGHDT and CDR2 YNNKEL (reference sequence). In DNA, the CDR3 is TGTGCCAGCAGCCAATCGGGGAGCAATCAGCCCCAGCATTTT. Protein: CASSQSGSNQPQHF.

This rearrangement joins TRBV7-3 to TRBJ1-2; D unresolved. Trimming removed 0 bases from V and 0 bases from J, with 5 bases in between. The CDR3 covers 14 residues. Germline V gene lookup returns CDR1 SGHTA and CDR2 FQGTGA. CDR3 amino acids: CASSLTGANYGYTF. Here the CDR3 DNA reads TGTGCCAGCAGCTTAACAGGAGCTAACTATGGCTACACCTTC.

The V call is TRBV12-3 or TRBV12-4, the J call TRBJ1-3, with D perhaps TRBD1 (5 bases). The CDR3 has 11 amino acids. Trimming removed 6 bases from V and 14 bases from J, with 14 bases in between. As DNA, the CDR3 is TGTGCCAGCAGCCAAGGTCCCAGGGTATATTTT. It yields the protein CASSQGPRVYF.

The chain combines TRBV7-2 with TRBJ2-7; the D gene is possibly TRBD1 (5 bases). The germline gives CDR1 SGHTA, CDR2 FQGNSA. Trimming shortened V by 5 bases and J by 5 bases, and 16 bases separated the two germline ends. This CDR3 region has 14 residues. The CDR3 sequence: CASSERRVDNEQYF. CDR3 in DNA: TGTGCCAGCAGCGAACGCAGGGTAGACAACGAGCAGTACTTC.

Of note for this clone: This specimen includes other DNA sequences encoding the same CDR3. The V gene is TRBV24-1, the J gene TRBJ1-5; 9 bases are shared with TRBD1. The germline CDR1 and CDR2 sequences are KGHDR and SFDVKD. The CDR3 is 16 residues long. The junction had 7 bases not matched to a gene; V was cut back by 4 bases and J by 4 bases. In nucleotides, the CDR3 is TGTGCCACCAGTGAAGGGGGACAGGGCGCAAATCAGCCCCAGCATTTT. This gives the protein CATSEGGQGANQPQHF.

V and J are TRBV3-1 (or the pseudogene TRBV3-2) and TRBJ2-1, with D possibly being TRBD1 (5 bases). The V and J ends lost 4 bases and 7 bases respectively, with 11 bases between them. The CDR3 is made up of 13 amino acids. Germline loops: CDR1 LGHDT, CDR2 YNNKEL (reference sequence). CDR3 bases: TGTGCCAGCAGCCGGCTAGGGGCGAATGAGCAGTTCTTC. Residues: CASSRLGANEQFF.

V and J are TRBV7-3 and TRBJ2-7; unclear D gene. The CDR3 loop spans 15 amino acids. Trimming left V 2 bases short and J 2 bases short, with 13 bases between. From germline, CDR1 is SGHTA and CDR2 FQGTGA. The CDR3 sequence: CASSLGPGEPYEQYF. In nucleotides, the CDR3 is TGTGCCAGCAGCTTAGGGCCAGGTGAGCCCTACGAGCAGTACTTC. Full variable domain (missing parts from reference TRBV7-3 and TRBJ2-7): GAGVSQTPSNKVTEKGKYVELRCDPISGHTALYWYRQSLGQGPEFLIYFQGTGAADDSGLPNDRFFAVRPEGSVSTLKIQRTERGDSAVYLCASSLGPGEPYEQYFGPGTRLTVT.

This chain uses TRBV19 with TRBJ1-1; 7 nucleotides match TRBD1. V was pared by 6 bases and J by 0 bases, with 7 bases of the junction left unmatched. Per the germline V gene, CDR1 is LNHDA and CDR2 is SQIVND (reference sequence). This CDR3 has 15 amino acids. The CDR3 DNA reads TGTGCCAGTAGACTCGGACAGGCTGTGAACACTGAAGCTTTCTTT. This translates into CASRLGQAVNTEAFF.

The J gene is TRBJ2-1, the V gene TRBV28; 8 bases map to TRBD1. Germline CDR1 reads MDHEN; CDR2 reads SYDVKM. The CDR3 totals 15 residues. V lost 7 bases and J lost 3; bases outside the gene matches: 8. CDR3 in amino acids: CASTNPGQVYNEQFF. The CDR3 bases are TGTGCCAGCACCAACCCGGGACAGGTCTACAATGAGCAGTTCTTC.

This clone has only one observation. The chain is built from TRBV18 and TRBJ2-1; 9 bases are shared with TRBD1. The length of the CDR3 is 15 residues. V lost 2 bases and J lost 1; bases outside the gene matches: 0. The germline gives CDR1 KGHSH, CDR2 LQKENI. The CDR3 bases are TGTGCCAGCTCACCAGGGACAGGGTCCTACAATGAGCAGTTCTTC. Translating it yields CASSPGTGSYNEQFF.

The chain recombines TRBV27 with TRBJ1-1, with no clear D. Trimming pared 4 bases from V and 0 bases from J, leaving 6 bases between. The CDR3 length is 13 residues. In germline, CDR1 is MNHEY, CDR2 SMNVEV (reference sequence). CDR3 amino acids: CASSWSLNTEAFF. In DNA, the CDR3 is TGTGCCAGCAGTTGGAGTCTGAACACTGAAGCTTTCTTT.

This chain connects TRBV15 to TRBJ2-7; no clear D. From germline, CDR1 is LNHNV and CDR2 YYDKDF (reference sequence). The CDR3 covers 13 residues. Trimming left V 5 bases short and J 0 bases short, with 8 bases between. The CDR3 coding sequence is TGTGCCACCAGCCAGTTCAACTCCTACGAGCAGTACTTC. Its protein product is CATSQFNSYEQYF.

The V gene is TRBV11-2, the J gene TRBJ2-7; TRBD2 matches 13 bases. CDR3 length: 15 amino acids. Germline loops: CDR1 SGHAT, CDR2 FQNNGV. V was pared by 5 bases and J by 5 bases, with 6 bases of the junction left unmatched. Written as DNA, the CDR3 is TGTGCCAGCAGCCCGCGGACTAGCGGGAGTAACGAGCAGTACTTC. This codes for CASSPRTSGSNEQYF.

The J gene is TRBJ2-5, the V gene TRBV12-3 or TRBV12-4; 8 bases map to TRBD1. V gave up 6 bases and J gave up 5 bases; unmatched junction bases: 5. The CDR3 has 13 amino acids. CDR3 coding DNA: TGTGCCAGCAGGACCAGACAGGGGGAGACCCAGTACTTC. Translation: CASRTRQGETQYF.

This chain uses TRBV6-4 with TRBJ2-3; 9 nucleotides agree with TRBD2. CDR1 and CDR2 from the germline V gene are MRHNA and SNTAGT. CDR3 length: 15 residues. The V and J ends lost 8 bases and 2 bases, in that order; junction bases with no gene match: 8. The CDR3 is CASSPTSGSTDTQYF. The DNA for the CDR3 is TGTGCCAGCTCACCGACTAGCGGATCCACAGATACGCAGTATTTT.

CDR3 region: CASSPRLWREYEQFF. Written as DNA, the CDR3 is TGTGCCAGCTCACCAAGACTATGGCGGGAGTATGAGCAGTTCTTC. The chain employs TRBV18 and TRBJ2-1, with 7 bases that match TRBD2. The CDR3 spans 15 residues. After removal of 2 bases from V and 8 bases from J, the junction contained 9 bases not matched to a gene. In germline, CDR1 is KGHSH, CDR2 LQKENI.

The V call is TRBV6-2 or TRBV6-3, the J call TRBJ2-2; D perhaps matches TRBD2 (5 bases). Deletions cut 2 bases from V and 0 bases from J, with 19 bases between. CDR1 MNHEY and CDR2 SVGEGT come from the germline V gene. The CDR3 sequence is 19 residues long. CDR3 in DNA: TGTGCCAGCAGTTACGGCACTGACTACACCCTCGCGAACACCGGGGAGCTGTTTTTT. This gives the protein CASSYGTDYTLANTGELFF.

This rearrangement joins TRBV27 to TRBJ2-5, with 9 bases that match TRBD1. With V trimmed by 8 bases and J by 4 bases, 14 bases remained unmatched. The CDR3 extends over 16 amino acids. Germline V gene lookup returns CDR1 MNHEY and CDR2 SMNVEV (reference sequence). The CDR3 sequence: CASASGTGIYRETQYF. CDR3 sequence (DNA): TGTGCCAGCGCCTCTGGGACAGGGATATATAGAGAGACCCAGTACTTC.

J is TRBJ1-6 and V is TRBV28; 9 bases map to TRBD1. This CDR3 has 17 amino acids. CDR1 and CDR2 from the germline V gene are MDHEN and SYDVKM. V lost 6 bases and J lost 0; bases outside the gene matches: 6. CDR3 in DNA: TGTGCCAGCAGATTGGGACAGGGAAGCTCCTATAATTCACCCCTCCACTTT. Translation: CASRLGQGSSYNSPLHF. Combining the CDR3 with reference TRBV28 and TRBJ1-6 gives the whole variable domain DVKVTQSSRYLVKRTGEKVFLECVQDMDHENMFWYRQDPGLGLRLIYFSYDVKMKEKGDIPEGYSVSREKKERFSLILESASTNQTSMYLCASRLGQGSSYNSPLHFGNGTRLTVT.

The chain is built from TRBV19 and TRBJ2-1, with TRBD2 identical over 14 bases. CDR3 length: 15 residues. With 8 bases clipped from V and 4 bases from J, the junction kept 4 bases outside the gene matches. The germline V gene has CDR1 LNHDA and CDR2 SQIVND (reference sequence). CDR3 DNA sequence: TGTGCCAGTTCCGGGACTAGCGGGAGTTACAATGAGCAGTTCTTC. Translated: CASSGTSGSYNEQFF.